A selection of T cell receptor beta chains follows, all from one sample in a study of control samples from healthy donors and cancer patients. Generated by immunoSEQ multiplex PCR, the TCRdb table keeps only in-frame clones and is missing some. Altogether 120,000 or so clones are present, approximately 87% being singletons, with the ten largest covering around 3%. The sequencing sample was made of blood. Every receptor here comes from a man aged 55 to 70 in good health. CDR3s include the opening cysteine and the closing phenylalanine or tryptophan. Each record gives: V gene, D gene, J gene, clone size, CDR3 DNA, CDR3 protein. The D gene is left open where the match is weak. Clone size, where shown, is once, few, many, or a class for clones that have expanded.

TRBV28	-	TRBJ1-5	-	TGTGCCAGTATGGGACACCTTAATCAGCCCCAGCATTTT	CASMGHLNQPQHF
TRBV18	-	TRBJ2-2	-	TGTGCCAGCTCACCCCGAGGGACAACCGGGGAGCTGTTTTTT	CASSPRGTTGELFF
TRBV2	-	TRBJ1-1	-	TGTGCCGGCAGAGGAACCAACACTGAAGCTTTCTTT	CAGRGTNTEAFF
TRBV5-3	TRBD2	TRBJ2-7	-	TGTGCCAGAAGCTTCCCGGGACTAGCGGGGGCCTACGAGCAGTACTTC	CARSFPGLAGAYEQYF
TRBV5-1	TRBD1	TRBJ1-2	-	TGCGCCAGCAGCTTGCAGACAGGGCTGAACTATGGCTACACCTTC	CASSLQTGLNYGYTF
TRBV10-1	TRBD2	TRBJ2-5	-	TGCGCCAGCAGTGAGCGACTAGCCCAAGAGACCCAGTACTTC	CASSERLAQETQYF
TRBV28	-	TRBJ1-4	-	TGTGCCAGCAGTCCCCAGGCGGCAGCTAATGAAAAACTGTTTTTT	CASSPQAAANEKLFF
TRBV5-5	TRBD2	TRBJ2-1	-	TGTGCCAGCAGCTTCTACATAGCGGGGGGGCTTCATGAGCAGTTCTTC	CASSFYIAGGLHEQFF
TRBV2	-	TRBJ1-3	few	TGTGCCAGCAGTGGTGAGGGTCGGCCTGGAAACACCATATATTTT	CASSGEGRPGNTIYF
TRBV7-2	TRBD1	TRBJ1-6	-	TGTGCCAGCAGCTACAGGGGGCCTTCACCCCTCCACTTT	CASSYRGPSPLHF
TRBV6-6	-	TRBJ1-2	-	TGTGCCAGCAGTTTCGGCAGGGATGGCTACACCTTC	CASSFGRDGYTF
TRBV25-1	-	TRBJ1-2	-	TGTGCCAGCAGCCGGATCAGGGATGACTATGGCTACACCTTC	CASSRIRDDYGYTF
TRBV5-4	-	TRBJ1-4	-	TGTGCCAGCAGCTCGGACTTGGTTTCGGAAAAACTGTTTTTT	CASSSDLVSEKLFF
TRBV27	-	TRBJ1-5	-	TGTGCCAGCAGGGCTGCGCGGGGGCCCCAGCATTTT	CASRAARGPQHF
TRBV21-1	-	TRBJ2-1	-	TGTGCCAGCAGCCCCAGCTGTACCGGCGGAACACATTACAATGAGCAGTTCTTC	CASSPSCTGGTHYNEQFF
TRBV9	-	TRBJ1-2	-	TGTGCCAGCAGCGGGACAGTCGGGCGGAGGGGCTATGGCTACACCTTC	CASSGTVGRRGYGYTF
TRBV2	TRBD1	TRBJ2-1	-	TGTGCCAGCAGTCCCCAGGGGGTCAACTACAATGAGCAGTTCTTC	CASSPQGVNYNEQFF
TRBV11-2	-	TRBJ2-3	-	TGTGCCAGCAGCCCCAAGGGTATTACAGCCTTCGATACGCAGTATTTT	CASSPKGITAFDTQYF
TRBV6-5	-	TRBJ2-7	-	TGTGCCACCGGCCGGAGTACCTACGAGCAGTACTTC	CATGRSTYEQYF
TRBV7-9	-	TRBJ2-7	once	TGTGCCAGCAGCTTAGCGGTGGCATCCGAGCAGTACTTC	CASSLAVASEQYF
TRBV7-9	-	TRBJ1-1	few	TGTGCCAGCAGCTACACAGGGAACACTGAAGCTTTCTTT	CASSYTGNTEAFF
TRBV3-1/TRBV3-2	TRBD1	TRBJ1-2	-	TGTGCCAGCAGCCGTGCCGGGACAGGGGAAGGGTATGGCTACACCTTC	CASSRAGTGEGYGYTF
TRBV19	-	TRBJ2-2	-	TGTGCCAGTAGTATGCCAATTAACACCGGGGAGCTGTTTTTT	CASSMPINTGELFF
TRBV19	TRBD2	TRBJ2-5	once	TGTGCCAGTAGTATCTCTAGCGGGGCCATACAAGAGACCCAGTACTTC	CASSISSGAIQETQYF
TRBV7-2	-	TRBJ2-7	-	TGTGCCAGCACAGGACTCTCCTACGAGCAGTACTTC	CASTGLSYEQYF
TRBV19	-	TRBJ1-2	-	TGTGCCAGTAGTACAAGGGTGGAGGGCTACACCTTC	CASSTRVEGYTF